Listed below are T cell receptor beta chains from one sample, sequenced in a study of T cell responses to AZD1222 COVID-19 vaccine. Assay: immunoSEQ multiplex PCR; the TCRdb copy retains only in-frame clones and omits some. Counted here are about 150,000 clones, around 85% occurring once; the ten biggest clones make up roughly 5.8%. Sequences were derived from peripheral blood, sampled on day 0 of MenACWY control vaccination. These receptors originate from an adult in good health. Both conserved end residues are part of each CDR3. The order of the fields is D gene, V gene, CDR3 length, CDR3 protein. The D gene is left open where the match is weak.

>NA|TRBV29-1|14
CSVFTGTSTDTQYF
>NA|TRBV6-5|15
CASSDSWRDYNEQFF
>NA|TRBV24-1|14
CATSVGETYNEQFF
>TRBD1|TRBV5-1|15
CASSRTGNANYGYTF
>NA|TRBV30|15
CAWRGSGRQNQPQHF
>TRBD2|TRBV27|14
CATQRLAANYEQYF
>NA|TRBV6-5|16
CASSYAGGGYPTEAFF
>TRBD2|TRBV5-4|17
CASSLAGTSGGSGELFF
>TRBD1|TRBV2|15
CASRGSWTGANEQFF
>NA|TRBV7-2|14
CASSLVAAEETQYF
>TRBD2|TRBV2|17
CASSEVASGTNTGELFF
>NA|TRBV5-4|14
CASSLRAVGNTIYF
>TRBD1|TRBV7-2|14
CASSLDRVLYEQYF
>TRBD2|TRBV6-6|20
CASSRPGTSGGLRTYNEQFF
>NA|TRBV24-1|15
CATSDRREGRAEQYF
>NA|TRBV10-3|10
CAISDGGYTF
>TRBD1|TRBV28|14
CASSLKGGGYGYTF
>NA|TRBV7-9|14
CASSLGTVTYEQYF
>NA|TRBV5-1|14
CASSVRTVTGELFF
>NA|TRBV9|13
CASSPSSGETQYF
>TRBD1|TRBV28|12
CASRTGVGGYTF
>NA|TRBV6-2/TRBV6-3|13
CASSRERNQPQHF
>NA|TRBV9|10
CASSAREQFF
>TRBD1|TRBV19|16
CASTPPGQGPNQPQHF
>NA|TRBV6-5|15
CASSTLTRNNYGYTF
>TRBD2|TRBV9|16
CASSPPGTSFSGELFF
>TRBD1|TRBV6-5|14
CASRIGQGGYGYTF
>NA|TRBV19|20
CASSIGLGRGRGRTNQPQHF
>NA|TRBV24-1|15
CATSAWDILGYGYTF
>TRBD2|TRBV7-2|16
CASSIEIAGGANEQFF
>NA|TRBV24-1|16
CATSDPRRPDTGELFF
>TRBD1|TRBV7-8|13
CASSWGQVNEQYF
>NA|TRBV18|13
CASSPAGDYEQYF
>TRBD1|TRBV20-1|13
CSASDQGATEAFF
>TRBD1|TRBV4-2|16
CASSQDSQGVSSPLHF
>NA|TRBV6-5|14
CASRDGGMNTEAFF
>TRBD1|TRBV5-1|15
CASSSTGTAGNTIYF
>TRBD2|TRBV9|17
CASSHGLAGKTTDTQYF
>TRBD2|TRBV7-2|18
CASSLELAGTAFQETQYF
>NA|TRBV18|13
CASSPPVGTEAFF